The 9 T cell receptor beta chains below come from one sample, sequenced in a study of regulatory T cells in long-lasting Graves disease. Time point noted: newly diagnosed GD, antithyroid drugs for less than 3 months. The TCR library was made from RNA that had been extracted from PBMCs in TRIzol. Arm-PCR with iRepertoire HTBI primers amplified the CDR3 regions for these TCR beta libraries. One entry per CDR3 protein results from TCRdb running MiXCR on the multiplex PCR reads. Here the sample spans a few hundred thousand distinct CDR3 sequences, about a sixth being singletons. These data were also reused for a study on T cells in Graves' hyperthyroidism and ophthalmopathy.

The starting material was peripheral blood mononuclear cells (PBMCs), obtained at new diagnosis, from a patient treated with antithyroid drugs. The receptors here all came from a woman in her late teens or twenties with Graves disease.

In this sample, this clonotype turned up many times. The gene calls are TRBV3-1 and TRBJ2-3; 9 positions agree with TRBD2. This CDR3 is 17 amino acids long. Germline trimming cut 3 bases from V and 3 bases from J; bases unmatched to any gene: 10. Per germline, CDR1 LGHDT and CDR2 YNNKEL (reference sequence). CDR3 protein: CASSQPQSLAGTDTQYF. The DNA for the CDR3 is TGTGCCAGCAGCCAGCCCCAGAGCCTAGCGGGAACAGATACGCAGTATTTT.

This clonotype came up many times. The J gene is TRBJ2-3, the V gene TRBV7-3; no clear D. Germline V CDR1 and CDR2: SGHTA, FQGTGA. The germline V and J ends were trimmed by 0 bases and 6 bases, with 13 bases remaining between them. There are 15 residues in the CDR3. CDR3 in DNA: TGTGCCAGCAGCTTAACGGCCGGGCCCGTGGATACGCAGTATTTT. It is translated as CASSLTAGPVDTQYF.

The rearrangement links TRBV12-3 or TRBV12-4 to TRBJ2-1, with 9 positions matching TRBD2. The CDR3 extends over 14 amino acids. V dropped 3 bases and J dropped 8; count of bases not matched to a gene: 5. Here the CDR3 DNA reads TGTGCCAGCAGTTTCGGCGGGGGGGGCGATGAGCAGTTCTTC. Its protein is CASSFGGGGDEQFF.

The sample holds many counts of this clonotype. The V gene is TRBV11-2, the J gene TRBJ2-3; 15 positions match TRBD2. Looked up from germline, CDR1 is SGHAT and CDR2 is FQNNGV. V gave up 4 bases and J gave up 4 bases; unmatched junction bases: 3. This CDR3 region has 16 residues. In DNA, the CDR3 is TGTGCCAGCAGCTCGGGACTAGCGGGAGGTTCAGATACGCAGTATTTT. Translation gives CASSSGLAGGSDTQYF. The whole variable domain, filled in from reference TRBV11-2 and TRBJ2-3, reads EAGVAQSPRYKIIEKRQSVAFWCNPISGHATLYWYQQILGQGPKLLIQFQNNGVVDDSQLPKDRFSAERLKGVDSTLKIQPAKLEDSAVYLCASSSGLAGGSDTQYFGPGTRLTVL.

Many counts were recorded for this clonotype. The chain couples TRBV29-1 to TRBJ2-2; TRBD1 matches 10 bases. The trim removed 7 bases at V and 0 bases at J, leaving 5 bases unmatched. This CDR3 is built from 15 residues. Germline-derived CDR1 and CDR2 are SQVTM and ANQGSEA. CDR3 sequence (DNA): TGCAGCGCTAGGACAGGGGGGGCGAACACCGGGGAGCTGTTTTTT. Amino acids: CSARTGGANTGELFF.

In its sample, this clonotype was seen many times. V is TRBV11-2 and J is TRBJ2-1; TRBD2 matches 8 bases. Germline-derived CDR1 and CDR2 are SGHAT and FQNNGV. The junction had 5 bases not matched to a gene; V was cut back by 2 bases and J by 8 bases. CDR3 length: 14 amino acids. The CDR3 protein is CASSLRAGVYEQFF. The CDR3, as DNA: TGTGCCAGCAGCTTAAGAGCGGGAGTGTATGAGCAGTTCTTC. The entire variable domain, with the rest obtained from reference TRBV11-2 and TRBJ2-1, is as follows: EAGVAQSPRYKIIEKRQSVAFWCNPISGHATLYWYQQILGQGPKLLIQFQNNGVVDDSQLPKDRFSAERLKGVDSTLKIQPAKLEDSAVYLCASSLRAGVYEQFFGPGTRLTVL.

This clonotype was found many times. CDR3 sequence reads: CASIRTGLSGANVLTF. CDR3 sequence (DNA): TGTGCCAGCATTCGGACAGGGCTCTCTGGGGCCAACGTCCTGACTTTC. This chain joins TRBV2 and TRBJ2-6; 8 nucleotides line up with TRBD1. V was pared by 7 bases and J by 0 bases, with 5 bases of the junction left unmatched. This CDR3 contains 16 residues. Germline values: CDR1 SNHLY, CDR2 FYNNEI.

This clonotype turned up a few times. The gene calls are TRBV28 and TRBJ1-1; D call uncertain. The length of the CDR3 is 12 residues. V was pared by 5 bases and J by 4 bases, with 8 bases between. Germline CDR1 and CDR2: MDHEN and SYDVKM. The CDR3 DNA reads TGTGCCAGCAGTCGGGCCTTCACTGAAGCTTTCTTT. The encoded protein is CASSRAFTEAFF.

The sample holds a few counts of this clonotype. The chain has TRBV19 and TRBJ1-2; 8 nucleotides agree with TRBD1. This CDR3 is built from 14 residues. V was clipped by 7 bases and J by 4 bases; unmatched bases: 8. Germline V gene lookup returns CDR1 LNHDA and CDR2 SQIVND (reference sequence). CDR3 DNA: TGTGCCAGTATTCGGACAGGGCCCTTCTATGGCTACACCTTC. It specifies CASIRTGPFYGYTF.